This TCR beta chain stems from a study of cytomegalovirus exposure and HLA in healthy donors. PCR amplification relied on 60 Vbeta primers (plus 13 Jbeta primers). TCRdb's table, derived via immunoSEQ multiplex PCR, lists solely in-frame clones and lacks some. The table lists 140,000 to 150,000 clones, around 59% of them singletons. V was cut by 0 bases and J by 8 bases, with 10 bases left in between. CDR3 size: 13 residues. CDR1 SGHRS and CDR2 YFSETQ come from the germline V gene. The material sequenced was PBMCs. This rearrangement joins TRBV5-1 to TRBJ2-3; D possibly corresponds to TRBD1 (5 bases). This clonotype was sampled from a male donor in good health and CMV-seronegative. This CDR3 reads CASSLGRQGTQYF. In DNA, the CDR3 is TGCGCCAGCAGCTTGGGACGTCAGGGTACGCAGTATTTT.